Following are 18 T cell receptor beta chains from one sample sequenced in a study of blood T cell repertoires in COVID-19. Some clones are missing from TCRdb's copy, which holds only in-frame ones; the method was immunoSEQ multiplex PCR. The sample carries hundreds of thousands of clones, 70% to 90% recorded once. Specimen: PBMCs or T cells enriched from blood (not recorded which). Every receptor here comes from a woman aged 40-49 years who had recovered from COVID-19.

The chain carries TRBV5-4 and TRBJ1-1; D gene ambiguous. The CDR3 is 15 residues long. Germline loops: CDR1 SGHNT, CDR2 YYREEE (reference sequence). V was trimmed by 1 base and J by 0 bases, leaving 10 bases between them. Here the CDR3 DNA reads TGTGCCAGCAGCTTGCTTAGTACGGTGAACACTGAAGCTTTCTTT. It codes for CASSLLSTVNTEAFF.

The V gene is TRBV13, the J gene TRBJ1-1; TRBD1 matches at 7 bases. This CDR3 comprises 12 residues. Germline CDR1 is PRHDT and CDR2 is FYEKMQ (reference sequence). Trimming took 5 bases from V and 6 from J; bases not matched to a gene: 3. The CDR3 spells CASSHRGSEAFF. For the CDR3, the DNA is TGTGCCAGCAGCCACAGGGGCTCTGAAGCTTTCTTT.

This chain links TRBV4-1 with TRBJ2-1, with a weak D call TRBD2 (5 bases). The CDR3 runs 14 residues. The V end lost 3 bases, the J end lost 1 base, and 7 bases lay between the germline ends. The V gene's germline CDR1 is MGHRA and CDR2 YSYEKL. CDR3 region: CASSQGESYNEQFF. The CDR3 DNA sequence: TGCGCCAGCAGCCAGGGAGAATCCTACAATGAGCAGTTCTTC.

V is TRBV7-9 and J is TRBJ2-1, with 15 nucleotides matching TRBD2. Losses at the gene ends were 4 bases for V and 6 bases for J; bases not matched to a gene: 4. Germline V gene lookup returns CDR1 SEHNR and CDR2 FQNEAQ (reference sequence). This CDR3 has 16 residues. The CDR3: CASSYRTSGRVNEQFF. As DNA, the CDR3 is TGTGCCAGCAGCTACCGGACTAGCGGGAGGGTCAATGAGCAGTTCTTC.

V and J are TRBV15 and TRBJ1-2; possibly TRBD1 for D (6 bases). V was pared by 1 base and J by 4 bases, with 13 bases between. This CDR3 is 15 amino acids long. Germline lookup yields CDR1 LNHNV and CDR2 YYDKDF (reference sequence). The CDR3 region is CATSRARGTTYGYTF. The CDR3 DNA reads TGTGCCACCAGCAGAGCGAGGGGGACTACCTATGGCTACACCTTC.

The chain combines TRBV25-1 with TRBJ2-7; D gene unclear. Trimming stripped 1 base from V and 4 bases from J, with 8 bases between. CDR3 size: 13 residues. CDR1 and CDR2 from the germline V gene are MGHDK and SYGVNS. The CDR3 DNA follows: TGTGCCAGCAGTGAATTGGGCCTTTACGAGCAGTACTTC. Amino acid sequence: CASSELGLYEQYF.

The chain is built from TRBV27 and TRBJ2-1, with D unresolved. The CDR3 totals 15 residues. Germline loops: CDR1 MNHEY, CDR2 SMNVEV (reference sequence). The V gene lost 3 bases and the J gene lost 6 bases, with 15 bases spanning the gap. In DNA, the CDR3 is TGTGCCAGCAGTTTGAGCGTAAATACGTTCAATGAGCAGTTCTTC. Protein product: CASSLSVNTFNEQFF.

Worth noting for this clone: This specimen includes other DNA sequences encoding the same CDR3. V and J are TRBV24-1 and TRBJ2-7; 8 nucleotides align to TRBD2. Per germline, CDR1 KGHDR and CDR2 SFDVKD. The J segment lost 2 bases and the V segment lost 2 bases, leaving 10 bases of the junction unmatched. The CDR3 runs to 17 residues. CDR3 protein: CATSDWGGAGGPYEQYF. The CDR3 DNA sequence: TGTGCCACCAGTGATTGGGGCGGGGCGGGGGGCCCCTACGAGCAGTACTTC.

The rearrangement links TRBV30 to TRBJ2-1; 11 bases fit TRBD2. The CDR3 sequence is 15 residues long. Unmatched junction bases numbered 6, after V lost 4 bases and J lost 4 bases. CDR1 is GTSNPN and CDR2 is SVGIG in the germline V gene (reference sequence). Written as DNA, the CDR3 is TGTGCCTGGAACCTACTAGCGGGAGCTTACAATGAGCAGTTCTTC. Translation: CAWNLLAGAYNEQFF.

The chain carries TRBV19 and TRBJ2-1, with 11 bases identical to TRBD1. With V trimmed by 8 bases and J by 3 bases, 9 bases remained unmatched. This CDR3 has 16 amino acids. The germline CDR1 and CDR2 sequences are LNHDA and SQIVND (reference sequence). CDR3 coding DNA: TGTGCCAGTGGCATCCGGGACAGGGGGAGCTACAATGAGCAGTTCTTC. It specifies CASGIRDRGSYNEQFF. The variable domain in full, completed from reference TRBV19 and TRBJ2-1, reads DGGITQSPKYLFRKEGQNVTLSCEQNLNHDAMYWYRQDPGQGLRLIYYSQIVNDFQKGDIAEGYSVSREKKESFPLTVTSAQKNPTAFYLCASGIRDRGSYNEQFFGPGTRLTVL.

The chain carries TRBV27 and TRBJ2-7; 8 positions match TRBD2. Germline loops: CDR1 MNHEY, CDR2 SMNVEV (reference sequence). CDR3 length equals 14 residues. The junction had 10 bases not matched to a gene; V was cut back by 8 bases and J by 4 bases. As DNA, the CDR3 is TGTGCCAGCGGTGAGCGGGAGAGGCTTTACGAGCAGTACTTC. It is translated as CASGERERLYEQYF.

The CDR3 loop reads CAWSRQGIVGYTF. The CDR3 DNA reads TGTGCCTGGAGTAGACAGGGGATCGTGGGCTACACCTTC. The chain recombines TRBV30 with TRBJ1-2; the match to TRBD1 covers 8 bases. Germline lookup yields CDR1 GTSNPN and CDR2 SVGIG (reference sequence). This CDR3 has 13 amino acids. V shed 2 bases, J shed 8 bases, and the junction held 7 bases outside the gene matches.

V is TRBV5-1 and J is TRBJ2-5, with TRBD1 identical over 7 bases. V trimming: 4 bases; J trimming: 2 bases; junction bases outside the gene matches: 5. Germline loops: CDR1 SGHRS, CDR2 YFSETQ. This CDR3 region has 14 residues. The CDR3 protein is CASSRGQEQETQYF. In nucleotides, the CDR3 is TGCGCCAGCAGCCGTGGACAGGAACAAGAGACCCAGTACTTC.

A word on this clone: The junction does not match germline at one end; this may be a read error. The chain uses TRBV3-1 (or the pseudogene TRBV3-2) and TRBJ2-7, with TRBD2 as a possible D gene (6 bases). Germline-derived CDR1 and CDR2 are LGHDT and YNNKEL (reference sequence). The CDR3 consists of 14 residues. The CDR3 nucleotides read TGTGCCAGCAGCCAATCGTGGGTGGACTACGAGCAGTATTTC. Protein sequence: CASSQSWVDYEQYF.

This chain connects TRBV9 to TRBJ1-2; 10 bases agree with TRBD1. With V trimmed by 4 bases and J by 8 bases, 11 bases remained unmatched. The CDR3 covers 15 residues. Germline CDR1 SGDLS, CDR2 YYNGEE. CDR3 DNA sequence: TGTGCCAGCAGCTTACGATCAGGGACAGGGGACGGCTACACCTTC. It specifies CASSLRSGTGDGYTF.

The rearrangement joins TRBV18 to TRBJ1-5; 7 positions match TRBD1. With V trimmed by 5 bases and J by 6 bases, 10 bases remained unmatched. The CDR3 runs 15 residues. Germline CDR1 KGHSH, CDR2 LQKENI. CDR3 sequence reads: CASSIQQGTFQPQHF. The CDR3 region has the DNA TGTGCCAGCTCAATCCAACAGGGGACGTTTCAGCCCCAGCATTTT.

J is TRBJ2-7 and V is TRBV7-2; TRBD2 agrees at 7 bases. The V gene end was trimmed by 3 bases and the J gene end by 2 bases; junction bases not matched to a gene: 7. Germline V CDR1 and CDR2: SGHTA, FQGNSA. CDR3 length equals 15 residues. The CDR3 region has the DNA TGTGCCAGCAGCTTCGAGAGCGGGAACACCTACGAGCAGTACTTC. As protein: CASSFESGNTYEQYF.

Worth noting for this clone: At one boundary the junction diverges from the germline segment, which might be a read error. The rearrangement uses TRBV7-7 and TRBJ2-2, with unresolved D. Germline V gene sequence: CDR1 SSHAT, CDR2 FNYEAQ (reference sequence). The CDR3 consists of 13 residues. This chain's CDR3 is CASSLSQAGELFF. The CDR3 DNA is TGTGCTAGCAGCTTGTCCCAGGCCGGGGAGCTGTTTTTT.